The 27 T cell receptor beta chains given below trace back to one sample, sequenced in a study of blood T cell repertoires in COVID-19. Generated by immunoSEQ multiplex PCR, the TCRdb table keeps only in-frame clones and is missing some. Among approximately 210,000 clones listed, 88% were seen once. Sequences were obtained from peripheral blood. Receptor source: a human donor in a cohort sampled during active COVID-19.

The rearrangement joins TRBV19 to TRBJ1-5, with D tentatively TRBD1 (5 bases). Germline V gives CDR1 LNHDA, CDR2 SQIVND (reference sequence). The CDR3 length is 15 residues. V was shortened by 6 bases and J by 0 bases, with 12 bases between the two germline ends. This CDR3 is CASRTGSYSNQPQHF. The CDR3 DNA reads as TGTGCCAGTAGAACAGGTTCTTATAGCAATCAGCCCCAGCATTTT.

The rearrangement links TRBV7-2 to TRBJ2-3, with TRBD1 matching 11 bases. The CDR3 length is 17 residues. V lost 5 bases and J lost 6; bases outside the gene matches: 13. Germline values: CDR1 SGHTA, CDR2 FQGNSA. The CDR3 region has the DNA TGTGCCAGCAGCCCCGGGGGGCGGACAGGGGGCTGGGATACGCAGTATTTT. It specifies CASSPGGRTGGWDTQYF.

This clone was seen only a few times. This chain links TRBV29-1 with TRBJ2-7; 9 bases are shared with TRBD1. Germline V gene sequence: CDR1 SQVTM, CDR2 ANQGSEA. The CDR3 loop spans 16 amino acids. The trim removed 7 bases at V and 2 bases at J, leaving 15 bases unmatched. CDR3 bases: TGCAGCGCCGCCGGAGAGGGGACAGGGAAGACCTACGAGCAGTACTTC. Translated, it gives CSAAGEGTGKTYEQYF.

V and J are TRBV3-1 (or the pseudogene TRBV3-2) and TRBJ2-2; 8 nucleotides match TRBD2. The germline V gene has CDR1 LGHDT and CDR2 YNNKEL (reference sequence). CDR3 size: 17 residues. Trimming at V came to 7 bases and at J to 4 bases, leaving 14 bases not matched to a gene. The DNA of the CDR3 is TGTGCCAGCAACATAGGGGCGCGGGGGGTATCCACCGGGGAGCTGTTTTTT. It codes for CASNIGARGVSTGELFF.

J is TRBJ2-3 and V is TRBV7-8, with TRBD2 matching over 10 bases. J was trimmed by 3 bases and V by 4 bases; bases with no gene match: 7. CDR3 length equals 16 residues. CDR1 SGHVS and CDR2 FQNEAQ come from the germline V gene. Written as DNA, the CDR3 is TGTGCCAGCAGCTATGGAGCGGGAGGGCCGACAGATACGCAGTATTTT. Translating gives CASSYGAGGPTDTQYF.

In this sample, this clone turned up once. V gene TRBV15 combines with J gene TRBJ2-1; weak D call: TRBD2 (5 bases). CDR3 length: 15 residues. The germline V gene encodes CDR1 LNHNV and CDR2 YYDKDF (reference sequence). Deletions cut 0 bases from V and 4 bases from J, with 10 bases between. Written as DNA, the CDR3 is TGTGCCACCAGCAGAGATGACAAGCGGTACAATGAGCAGTTCTTC. Translating gives CATSRDDKRYNEQFF.

The table lists this clone with a count of one. This chain joins TRBV5-8 and TRBJ2-5; 8 bases match TRBD2. V shed 1 base and J 4 bases; nucleotides not matched to a gene: 6. Germline V gene data show CDR1 as SGHTS and CDR2 as YDEGEE. CDR3 length equals 15 residues. CDR3 sequence reads: CASSLSLAVRETQYF. The CDR3 DNA reads TGTGCCAGCAGCTTGTCACTAGCGGTTAGAGAGACCCAGTACTTC.

The chain links TRBV6-5 to TRBJ1-1; D is perhaps TRBD1 (6 bases). V was trimmed by 9 bases and J by 0 bases, leaving 17 bases between them. Germline V gives CDR1 MNHEY, CDR2 SVGAGI. The CDR3 contains 15 residues. The CDR3 here is CASTIRGGLNTEAFF. For the CDR3, the DNA is TGTGCCAGTACGATCCGCGGGGGGCTGAACACTGAAGCTTTCTTT.

The chain links TRBV10-3 to TRBJ2-7, with D maybe TRBD2 (5 bases). Germline CDR1 and CDR2: ENHRY and SYGVKD. The CDR3 totals 15 residues. V gave up 9 bases and J gave up 2 bases, with 20 bases separating them. The CDR3 spells CAITAGTRAPYEQYF. CDR3 bases: TGTGCCATAACCGCTGGCACGCGGGCACCCTACGAGCAGTACTTC.

The chain employs TRBV10-3 and TRBJ2-3; 9 positions agree with TRBD2. Germline V lookup: CDR1 ENHRY, CDR2 SYGVKD. CDR3 length: 17 amino acids. Trimming removed 2 bases from V and 2 bases from J; junction bases left unmatched: 8. The CDR3 DNA reads as TGTGCCATCAGTGAGGATTGGGAGCGGGGGGTCACAGATACGCAGTATTTT. Encoded protein: CAISEDWERGVTDTQYF.

The V gene is TRBV6-5, the J gene TRBJ2-3; unclear D gene. Germline lookup yields CDR1 MNHEY and CDR2 SVGAGI. This CDR3 is built from 11 residues. Trimming took off 4 bases at V and 6 bases at J, with 5 bases between the two ends. DNA of the CDR3: TGTGCCAGCAGTTCCTTTGATACGCAGTATTTT. The encoded protein is CASSSFDTQYF.

The chain carries TRBV11-3 and TRBJ1-4, with a weak D call TRBD1 (6 bases). The CDR3 is 15 residues long. Trimming stripped 4 bases from V and 0 bases from J, with 9 bases between. Germline values: CDR1 SGHNT, CDR2 YENEEA. The CDR3 loop reads CASSSYRATNEKLFF. CDR3 nucleotide sequence: TGTGCCAGCAGCTCCTACAGGGCAACTAATGAAAAACTGTTTTTT.

This chain connects TRBV3-1 (or the pseudogene TRBV3-2) to TRBJ2-1; 9 bases agree with TRBD2. This CDR3 has 17 amino acids. From germline, CDR1 is LGHDT and CDR2 YNNKEL (reference sequence). V shed 0 bases and J 0 bases; nucleotides not matched to a gene: 3. Here the CDR3 reads CASSQEVLAGSYNEQFF. The CDR3 DNA is TGTGCCAGCAGCCAAGAGGTACTAGCGGGCTCCTACAATGAGCAGTTCTTC.

This chain links TRBV7-9 with TRBJ2-6; D not resolved. Germline V CDR1 and CDR2: SEHNR, FQNEAQ (reference sequence). The CDR3 extends over 15 amino acids. Trimming stripped 1 base from V and 1 base from J, with 5 bases between. CDR3 protein: CASSLGASGANVLTF. CDR3 in DNA: TGTGCCAGCAGCTTAGGGGCATCTGGGGCCAACGTCCTGACTTTC.

The V and J genes are TRBV28 and TRBJ2-7; 7 positions agree with TRBD1. This CDR3 is 15 amino acids long. V lost 7 bases to trimming and J lost 3 bases; unmatched junction nucleotides: 12. Germline values: CDR1 MDHEN, CDR2 SYDVKM. The CDR3 spells CASINSKGAVYEQYF. As DNA, the CDR3 is TGTGCCAGCATCAATTCCAAGGGGGCAGTCTACGAGCAGTACTTC.

V and J are TRBV5-4 and TRBJ2-1, with TRBD2 matching 14 bases. V trimming: 5 bases; J trimming: 9 bases; junction bases outside the gene matches: 7. Germline V lookup: CDR1 SGHNT, CDR2 YYREEE (reference sequence). The CDR3 has 15 residues. DNA of the CDR3: TGTGCCAGCAGACCCGGGACTAGCGGGAGCGGTGAGCAGTTCTTC. Encoded protein: CASRPGTSGSGEQFF.

The chain combines TRBV12-5 with TRBJ2-7; maybe TRBD2 (6 bases). The V and J ends lost 0 bases and 2 bases respectively, with 17 bases between them. Germline lookup yields CDR1 LGHNT and CDR2 FRNRAP. This CDR3 has 17 amino acids. DNA for the CDR3: TGTGCTAGTGGTTTGGTACCCCTAGGCGGGGCCCCCTACGAGCAGTACTTC. Residues: CASGLVPLGGAPYEQYF.

The V and J genes are TRBV5-4 and TRBJ2-1, with 9 bases fitting TRBD2. Trimming cost V 2 bases and J 9 bases; bases outside gene matches: 6. Germline CDR1 is SGHNT and CDR2 is YYREEE (reference sequence). The CDR3 consists of 14 residues. The CDR3 DNA is TGTGCCAGCAGCTTTAGCGGGAGTAAGGGTGAGCAGTTCTTC. This codes for CASSFSGSKGEQFF.

V usage is TRBV3-1 (or the pseudogene TRBV3-2) and J usage is TRBJ1-1; perhaps TRBD1 as D (6 bases). Per germline, CDR1 LGHDT and CDR2 YNNKEL (reference sequence). V was pared by 8 bases and J by 0 bases, with 13 bases between. This CDR3 has 14 residues. The DNA for the CDR3 is TGTGCCAGCGCCAGGACAGTTTTGAACACTGAAGCTTTCTTT. As protein: CASARTVLNTEAFF.

The chain is built from TRBV5-4 and TRBJ1-2, with a weak D call TRBD1 (5 bases). V shed 4 bases and J shed 7 bases, with 14 bases lying between them. Germline V gene lookup returns CDR1 SGHNT and CDR2 YYREEE (reference sequence). This CDR3 region has 13 residues. CDR3 nucleotides: TGTGCCAGCAGCGTAAACCAGGGTCCTGGCTACACCTTC. Its translation is CASSVNQGPGYTF.

This rearrangement joins TRBV7-2 to TRBJ1-5, with D perhaps matching TRBD1 (5 bases). Germline V gives CDR1 SGHTA, CDR2 FQGNSA. The CDR3 has 12 amino acids. V lost 8 bases to trimming and J lost 3 bases, with 8 bases between them. CDR3 DNA: TGTGCCAGCGGAGGGGCCAATCAGCCCCAGCATTTT. Its translation is CASGGANQPQHF.

The chain employs TRBV5-4 and TRBJ2-3, with 9 bases matching TRBD2. Germline V lookup: CDR1 SGHNT, CDR2 YYREEE (reference sequence). J lost 4 bases, V lost 4 bases, and 4 bases had no gene match. CDR3 size: 14 residues. CDR3 sequence: CASSATSGADTQYF. The CDR3 bases are TGTGCCAGCAGCGCGACTAGCGGCGCAGATACGCAGTATTTT.

CDR3 amino acids: CASSRLAESSYEQYF. CDR3 in DNA: TGTGCCAGCAGTCGACTAGCGGAGAGCTCCTACGAGCAGTACTTC. The J gene is TRBJ2-7, the V gene TRBV6-5; 9 nucleotides align to TRBD2. CDR1 MNHEY and CDR2 SVGAGI come from the germline V gene. The CDR3 contains 15 residues. The ends lost 5 bases at V and 0 bases at J; junction bases unmatched: 5.

CDR3 sequence reads: CASSIYRQKVNGYTF. CDR3 DNA sequence: TGTGCCAGTAGTATTTATCGACAGAAGGTGAACGGCTACACCTTC. The chain links TRBV19 to TRBJ1-2, with TRBD1 as a possible D gene (5 bases). The CDR3 spans 15 residues. The V gene's germline CDR1 is LNHDA and CDR2 SQIVND (reference sequence). The V end was cut by 3 bases, the J end by 8 bases, with 19 bases between.

This clone was seen a single time. The sample carries other DNA sequences with the same CDR3. V usage is TRBV7-2 and J usage is TRBJ2-7; 15 bases agree with TRBD2. V lost 4 bases, J lost 4 bases, and 2 bases stayed unmatched. The CDR3 covers 15 residues. Germline assignment: CDR1 SGHTA and CDR2 FQGNSA. CDR3 region: CASSSGLAGGYEQYF. CDR3 DNA: TGTGCCAGCAGCTCGGGACTAGCGGGGGGATACGAGCAGTACTTC. The complete variable domain, with remaining parts taken from reference TRBV7-2 and TRBJ2-7, reads GAGVSQSPSNKVTEKGKDVELRCDPISGHTALYWYRQSLGQGLEFLIYFQGNSAPDKSGLPSDRFSAERTGGSVSTLTIQRTQQEDSAVYLCASSSGLAGGYEQYFGPGTRLTVT.

V usage is TRBV4-1 and J usage is TRBJ2-1, with TRBD2 matching over 10 bases. The CDR3 loop spans 18 amino acids. The V gene end was trimmed by 1 base and the J gene end by 7 bases; junction bases not matched to a gene: 13. CDR1 MGHRA and CDR2 YSYEKL come from the germline V gene. The CDR3: CASSQGLGLAGVRNEQFF. The CDR3 DNA follows: TGCGCCAGCAGCCAAGGATTAGGGCTAGCGGGAGTCAGAAATGAGCAGTTCTTC.

The rearrangement links TRBV5-4 to TRBJ2-5; a weak D match, TRBD1 (6 bases). Trimming left V 1 base short and J 7 bases short, with 11 bases between. There are 13 residues in the CDR3. Germline lookup yields CDR1 SGHNT and CDR2 YYREEE (reference sequence). Here the CDR3 DNA reads TGTGCCAGCAGCTTGCAGGGGACAAGGACCCAGTACTTC. Its protein is CASSLQGTRTQYF. Full variable domain (remainder filled in from reference TRBV5-4 and TRBJ2-5): ETGVTQSPTHLIKTRGQQVTLRCSSQSGHNTVSWYQQALGQGPQFIFQYYREEENGRGNFPPRFSGLQFPNYSSELNVNALELDDSALYLCASSLQGTRTQYFGPGTRLLVL.